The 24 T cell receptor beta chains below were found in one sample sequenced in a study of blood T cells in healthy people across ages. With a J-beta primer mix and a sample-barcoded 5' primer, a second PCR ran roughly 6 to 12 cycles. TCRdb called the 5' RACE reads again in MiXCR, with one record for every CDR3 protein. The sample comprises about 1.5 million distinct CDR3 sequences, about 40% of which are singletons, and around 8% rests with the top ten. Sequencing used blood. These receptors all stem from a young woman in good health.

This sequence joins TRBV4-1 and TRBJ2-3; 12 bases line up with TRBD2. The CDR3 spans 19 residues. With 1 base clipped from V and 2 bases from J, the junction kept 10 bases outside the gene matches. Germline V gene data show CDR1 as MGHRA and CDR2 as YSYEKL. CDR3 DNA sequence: TGCGCCAGCAGCCAAGGGCTAGCGGGAGGGCCGCTAAACACAGATACGCAGTATTTT. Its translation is CASSQGLAGGPLNTDTQYF.

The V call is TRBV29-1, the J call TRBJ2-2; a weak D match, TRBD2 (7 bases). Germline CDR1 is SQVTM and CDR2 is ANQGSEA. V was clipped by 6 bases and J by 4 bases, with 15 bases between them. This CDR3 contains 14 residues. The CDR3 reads CSVGGQGGTGELFF. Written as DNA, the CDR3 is TGCAGCGTGGGGGGGCAGGGTGGCACCGGGGAGCTGTTTTTT.

This CDR3 is CASSLPPLGVGKTQYF. The CDR3 DNA sequence: TGTGCCAGCAGTTTACCCCCATTGGGGGTTGGAAAGACCCAGTACTTC. The rearrangement links TRBV28 to TRBJ2-5, with D possibly being TRBD1 or TRBD2 (5 bases each). The CDR3 is 16 residues long. V dropped 2 bases and J dropped 6 bases, with 19 bases sitting between them. Germline V gene sequence: CDR1 MDHEN, CDR2 SYDVKM.

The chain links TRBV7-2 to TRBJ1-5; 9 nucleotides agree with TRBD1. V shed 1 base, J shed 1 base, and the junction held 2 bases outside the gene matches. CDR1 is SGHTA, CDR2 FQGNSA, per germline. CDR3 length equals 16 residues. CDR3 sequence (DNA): TGTGCCAGCAGCTTAGATGACAGGGGGAGCAATCAGCCCCAGCATTTT. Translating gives CASSLDDRGSNQPQHF.

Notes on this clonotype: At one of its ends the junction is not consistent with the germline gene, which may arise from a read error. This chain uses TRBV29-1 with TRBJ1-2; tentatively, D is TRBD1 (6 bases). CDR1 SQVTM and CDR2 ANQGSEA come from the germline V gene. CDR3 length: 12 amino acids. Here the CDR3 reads CSVEKGGYGHTF. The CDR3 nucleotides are TGCAGCGTTGAAAAGGGGGGCTATGGCCACACCTTC.

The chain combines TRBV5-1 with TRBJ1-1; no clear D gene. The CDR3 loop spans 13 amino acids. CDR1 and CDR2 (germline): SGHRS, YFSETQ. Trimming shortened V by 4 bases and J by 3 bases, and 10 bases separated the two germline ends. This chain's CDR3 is CASSNVIDTEAFF. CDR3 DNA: TGCGCCAGCAGCAACGTAATTGACACTGAAGCTTTCTTT.

This chain's CDR3 is CASRSFYGTPTGSNQPQHF. Written as DNA, the CDR3 is TGTGCCAGCAGAAGTTTCTATGGTACGCCGACAGGGAGCAATCAGCCCCAGCATTTT. The V gene is TRBV27, the J gene TRBJ1-5; 7 bases agree with TRBD1. The V segment lost 6 bases and the J segment 1 base; nucleotides outside the gene matches: 18. The CDR3 has 19 amino acids. Germline-derived CDR1 and CDR2 are MNHEY and SMNVEV (reference sequence).

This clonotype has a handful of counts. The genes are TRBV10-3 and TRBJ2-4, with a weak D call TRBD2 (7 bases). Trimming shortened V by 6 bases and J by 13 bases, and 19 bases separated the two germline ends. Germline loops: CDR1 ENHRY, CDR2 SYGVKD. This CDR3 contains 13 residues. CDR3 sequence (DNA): TGTGCCATCAGAACTACCGGGAGGACAGAGCAGTACTTC. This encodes CAIRTTGRTEQYF.

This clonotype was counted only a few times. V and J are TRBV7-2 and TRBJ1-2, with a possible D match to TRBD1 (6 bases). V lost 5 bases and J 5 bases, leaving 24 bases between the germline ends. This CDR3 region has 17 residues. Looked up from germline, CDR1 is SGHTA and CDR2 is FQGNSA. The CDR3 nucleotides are TGTGCCAGCAGCCTACCTAGACGCATGACAGGATCATATGGCTACACCTTC. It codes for CASSLPRRMTGSYGYTF. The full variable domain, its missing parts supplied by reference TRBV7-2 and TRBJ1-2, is GAGVSQSPSNKVTEKGKDVELRCDPISGHTALYWYRQSLGQGLEFLIYFQGNSAPDKSGLPSDRFSAERTGGSVSTLTIQRTQQEDSAVYLCASSLPRRMTGSYGYTFGSGTRLTVV.

The CDR3: CSARKVYSSTEAFF. CDR3 nucleotide sequence: TGCAGTGCTAGAAAGGTATACAGCAGCACTGAAGCTTTCTTT. The chain is built from TRBV20-1 and TRBJ1-1, with D unresolved. Between the trimmed V and J ends, which lost 2 bases and 4 bases, there was a span of 14 bases. Looked up from germline, CDR1 is DFQATT and CDR2 is SNEGSKA (reference sequence). CDR3 length equals 14 residues.

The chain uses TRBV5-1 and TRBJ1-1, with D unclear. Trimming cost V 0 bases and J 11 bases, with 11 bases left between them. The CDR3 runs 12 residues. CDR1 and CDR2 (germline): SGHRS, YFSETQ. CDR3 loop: CASSLGSGFAFF. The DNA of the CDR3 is TGCGCCAGCAGCTTGGGGTCGGGATTCGCTTTCTTT.

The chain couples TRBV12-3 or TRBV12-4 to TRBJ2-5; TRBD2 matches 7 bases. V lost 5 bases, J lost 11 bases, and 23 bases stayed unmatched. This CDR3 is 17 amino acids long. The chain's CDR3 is CASSDPRREGSGNEQYF. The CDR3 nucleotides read TGTGCCAGCAGTGACCCCAGGAGGGAGGGCTCTGGGAATGAGCAGTACTTC.

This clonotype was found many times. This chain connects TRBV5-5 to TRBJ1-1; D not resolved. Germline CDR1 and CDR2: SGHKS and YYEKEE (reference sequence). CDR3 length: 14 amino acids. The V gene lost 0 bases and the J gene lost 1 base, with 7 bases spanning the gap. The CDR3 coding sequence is TGTGCCAGCAGCTTGGATTGGGGGAACACTGAAGCTTTCTTT. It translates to CASSLDWGNTEAFF.

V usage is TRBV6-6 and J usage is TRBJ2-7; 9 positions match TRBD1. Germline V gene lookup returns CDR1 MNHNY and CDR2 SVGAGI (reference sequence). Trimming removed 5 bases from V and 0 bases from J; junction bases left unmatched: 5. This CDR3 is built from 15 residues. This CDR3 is CASSRGQGLSYEQYF. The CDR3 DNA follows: TGTGCCAGCAGTAGGGGACAGGGCCTCTCCTACGAGCAGTACTTC.

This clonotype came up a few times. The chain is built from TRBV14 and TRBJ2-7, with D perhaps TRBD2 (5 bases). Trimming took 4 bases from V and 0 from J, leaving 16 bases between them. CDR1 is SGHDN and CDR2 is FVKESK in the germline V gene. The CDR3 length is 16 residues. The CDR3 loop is CASSLAGNILSYEQYF. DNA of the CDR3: TGTGCCAGCAGCCTCGCCGGGAACATCCTCTCCTACGAGCAGTACTTC. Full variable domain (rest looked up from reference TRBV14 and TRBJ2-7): EAGVTQFPSHSVIEKGQTVTLRCDPISGHDNLYWYRRVMGKEIKFLLHFVKESKQDESGMPNNRFLAERTGGTYSTLKVQPAELEDSGVYFCASSLAGNILSYEQYFGPGTRLTVT.

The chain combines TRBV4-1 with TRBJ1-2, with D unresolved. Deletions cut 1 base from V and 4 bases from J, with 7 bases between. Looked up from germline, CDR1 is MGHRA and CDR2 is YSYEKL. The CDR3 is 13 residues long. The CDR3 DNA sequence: TGCGCCAGCAGCCAAGCGGTAGGCTATGGCTACACCTTC. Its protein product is CASSQAVGYGYTF.

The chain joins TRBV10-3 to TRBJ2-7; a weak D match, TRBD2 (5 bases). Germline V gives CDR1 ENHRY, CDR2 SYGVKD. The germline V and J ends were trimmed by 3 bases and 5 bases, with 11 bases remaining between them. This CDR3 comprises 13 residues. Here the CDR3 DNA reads TGTGCCATCAGTGACCCCCCGAGGGACGAGCAGTACTTC. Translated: CAISDPPRDEQYF.

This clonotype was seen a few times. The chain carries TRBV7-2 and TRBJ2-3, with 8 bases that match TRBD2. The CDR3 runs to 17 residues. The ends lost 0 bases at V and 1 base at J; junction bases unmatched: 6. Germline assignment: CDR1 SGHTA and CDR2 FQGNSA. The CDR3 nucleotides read TGTGCCAGCAGCTTAGCTGGAGCGGGAGCGGGCACAGATACGCAGTATTTT. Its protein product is CASSLAGAGAGTDTQYF.

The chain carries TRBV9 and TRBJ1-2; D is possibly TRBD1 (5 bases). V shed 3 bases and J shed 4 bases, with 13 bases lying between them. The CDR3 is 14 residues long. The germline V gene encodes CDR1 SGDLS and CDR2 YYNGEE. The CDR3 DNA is TGTGCCAGCAGCGGAGGACGGGACGGCTATGGCTACACCTTC. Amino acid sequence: CASSGGRDGYGYTF.

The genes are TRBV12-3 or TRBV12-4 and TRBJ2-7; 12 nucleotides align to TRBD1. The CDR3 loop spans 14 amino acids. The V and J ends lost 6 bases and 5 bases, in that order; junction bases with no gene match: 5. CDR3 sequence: CASRTGQGADEQYF. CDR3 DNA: TGTGCCAGCAGGACGGGACAGGGGGCCGACGAGCAGTACTTC.

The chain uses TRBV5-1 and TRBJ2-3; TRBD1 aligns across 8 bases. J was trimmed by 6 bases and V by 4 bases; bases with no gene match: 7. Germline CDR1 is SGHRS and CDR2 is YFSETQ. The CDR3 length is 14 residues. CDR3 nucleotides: TGCGCCAGCAGCGCTGGACAGGGCGTCGATACGCAGTATTTT. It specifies CASSAGQGVDTQYF. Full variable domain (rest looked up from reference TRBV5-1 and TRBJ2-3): KAGVTQTPRYLIKTRGQQVTLSCSPISGHRSVSWYQQTPGQGLQFLFEYFSETQRNKGNFPGRFSGRQFSNSRSEMNVSTLELGDSALYLCASSAGQGVDTQYFGPGTRLTVL.

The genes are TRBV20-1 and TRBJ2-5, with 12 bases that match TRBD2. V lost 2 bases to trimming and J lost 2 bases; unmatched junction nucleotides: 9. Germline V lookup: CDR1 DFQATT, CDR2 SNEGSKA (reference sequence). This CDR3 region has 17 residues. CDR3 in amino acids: CSARLRRTSGAQETQYF. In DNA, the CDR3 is TGCAGTGCTAGATTACGGCGGACTAGCGGGGCACAAGAGACCCAGTACTTC.

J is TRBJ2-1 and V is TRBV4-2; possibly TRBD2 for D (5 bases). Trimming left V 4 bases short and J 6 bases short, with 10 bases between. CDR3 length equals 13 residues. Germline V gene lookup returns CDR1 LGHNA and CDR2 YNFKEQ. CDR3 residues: CASSPLEGNEQFF. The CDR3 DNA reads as TGTGCCAGCAGCCCCCTTGAGGGCAATGAGCAGTTCTTC.

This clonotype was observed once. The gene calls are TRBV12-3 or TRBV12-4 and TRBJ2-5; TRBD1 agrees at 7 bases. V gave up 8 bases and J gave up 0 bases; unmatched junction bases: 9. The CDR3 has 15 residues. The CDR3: CASATGPPYQETQYF. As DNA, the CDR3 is TGTGCCAGCGCGACAGGGCCACCCTACCAAGAGACCCAGTACTTC.